A single sample gave rise to the 20 T cell receptor beta chains below, sequenced in a study of CXCR3-negative and CXCR3-positive naive CD8 T cells. Antigens of these TCRs are unknown. Study outcomes and limitations: CXCR3-positive naive cells had TRB CDR3s that were more hydrophobic than CXCR3-negative naive cells had.

UMI-tagged TRB cDNA libraries were built via 5' RACE. Following a re-call of the 5' RACE reads, TCRdb has one entry per CDR3 protein and lacks DNA. This listing includes fewer than 90,000 distinct CDR3 sequences. Sample: naive CXCR3+ CD8+ T cells from blood. Sample subset: CD45RO-CCR7+CD27+CD95- naive CD8+ T cells expressing CXCR3 (TNR3+). Receptors originate from a human donor in good health. Some clones in this sample may be carry-over from other donors' samples.

The V and J genes are TRBV20-1 and TRBJ1-1; TCRdb calls TRBD1, which cannot be checked without DNA. The CDR3 sequence is 12 residues long. Germline V gene sequence: CDR1 DFQATT, CDR2 SNEGSKA (reference sequence). The CDR3: CSARTENTEAFF.

The rearrangement joins TRBV28 to TRBJ2-7; lacking DNA, the TRBD2 call made by TCRdb goes unchecked. Germline loops: CDR1 MDHEN, CDR2 SYDVKM. The CDR3 loop spans 13 amino acids. The CDR3 loop is CASQAASSYEQYF.

This chain connects TRBV20-1 to TRBJ2-1. The CDR3 extends over 14 amino acids. From germline, CDR1 is DFQATT and CDR2 SNEGSKA (reference sequence). The CDR3 is CSASSGPSYNEQFF.

V and J are TRBV3-1 and TRBJ2-7. CDR3 length: 14 amino acids. The V gene's germline CDR1 is LGHDT and CDR2 YNNKEL (reference sequence). This chain's CDR3 is CASSQLDSSYEQYF.

The chain has TRBV28 and TRBJ2-1; TCRdb proposes TRBD2, but this gene call is untestable without DNA. CDR1 MDHEN and CDR2 SYDVKM come from the germline V gene. CDR3 size: 16 residues. The CDR3 region is CASSPLAGGPRDEQFF.

The chain combines TRBV28 with TRBJ2-5; the D call from TCRdb, TRBD1, cannot be confirmed without DNA. This CDR3 is 14 amino acids long. CDR1 and CDR2 from the germline V gene are MDHEN and SYDVKM. CDR3 amino acids: CASGYQGTQETQYF.

The rearrangement joins TRBV7-6 to TRBJ2-7. This CDR3 region has 15 residues. Per germline, CDR1 SGHVS and CDR2 FNYEAQ. The CDR3: CASSPRAGDPHEQYF.

CDR3 sequence: CASRESGGVPEQFF. The chain combines TRBV28 with TRBJ2-1; the TRBD2 assignment by TCRdb is unverifiable without DNA. This CDR3 region has 14 residues. Germline V gene lookup returns CDR1 MDHEN and CDR2 SYDVKM. The variable domain in full, with the rest retrieved from reference TRBV28 and TRBJ2-1, is DVKVTQSSRYLVKRTGEKVFLECVQDMDHENMFWYRQDPGLGLRLIYFSYDVKMKEKGDIPEGYSVSREKKERFSLILESASTNQTSMYLCASRESGGVPEQFFGPGTRLTVL.

V is TRBV7-3 and J is TRBJ2-5. The CDR3 has 15 residues. Germline values: CDR1 SGHTA, CDR2 FQGTGA. CDR3 sequence: CATNRSIDDQETQYF. The full variable domain, completed using reference TRBV7-3 and TRBJ2-5, is GAGVSQTPSNKVTEKGKYVELRCDPISGHTALYWYRQSLGQGPEFLIYFQGTGAADDSGLPNDRFFAVRPEGSVSTLKIQRTERGDSAVYLCATNRSIDDQETQYFGPGTRLLVL.

The genes are TRBV12-3 or TRBV12-4 and TRBJ2-2. The CDR3 length is 14 residues. The CDR3 reads CASSYLSNTGELFF.

V gene TRBV7-2 combines with J gene TRBJ2-1. This CDR3 contains 15 residues. The germline V gene has CDR1 SGHTA and CDR2 FQGNSA. The CDR3 here is CASSFYTGSYNEQFF.

The chain employs TRBV28 and TRBJ2-2; TCRdb reports TRBD2, a call that lacks DNA to check it against. Germline lookup yields CDR1 MDHEN and CDR2 SYDVKM. This CDR3 comprises 16 residues. The CDR3 reads CASSLKGPRSAGELFF.

The CDR3 sequence: CASSFSGNTEAFF. The rearrangement uses TRBV12-3 or TRBV12-4 and TRBJ1-1. This CDR3 has 13 amino acids.

V gene TRBV2 combines with J gene TRBJ2-2. The germline V gene encodes CDR1 SNHLY and CDR2 FYNNEI. The CDR3 loop spans 16 amino acids. CDR3 region: CASSAWVAQNTRELFF.

This sequence joins TRBV28 and TRBJ2-4; TCRdb picks TRBD1, but there is no DNA to check that call. CDR1 and CDR2 (germline): MDHEN, SYDVKM. The CDR3 extends over 16 amino acids. This chain's CDR3 is CASSPPTGETKNIQYF.

The chain uses TRBV7-9 and TRBJ2-5; TCRdb selects TRBD1, and the lack of DNA leaves this call unchecked. This CDR3 spans 15 amino acids. CDR1 and CDR2 from the germline V gene are SEHNR and FQNEAQ (reference sequence). The CDR3 sequence is CASPSPLAGGETQYF.

The J gene is TRBJ1-5, the V gene TRBV27. Germline CDR1 MNHEY, CDR2 SMNVEV (reference sequence). This CDR3 region has 13 residues. The CDR3 loop is CASSLQSNQPQHF.

The V call is TRBV4-1, the J call TRBJ2-1; TCRdb outputs TRBD1, but without DNA this stays unchecked. The CDR3 sequence is 15 residues long. Germline loops: CDR1 MGHRA, CDR2 YSYEKL. CDR3 in amino acids: CASSQGTGVDNEQFF.

The rearrangement joins TRBV6-6 to TRBJ2-7; the TCRdb call, TRBD2, lacks DNA for checking. CDR1 is MNHNY, CDR2 SVGAGI, per germline (reference sequence). CDR3 length: 15 amino acids. Here the CDR3 reads CASSYPGTGISEQYF.

The V and J genes are TRBV21-1 and TRBJ2-3; with no DNA, the TCRdb D assignment of TRBD2 cannot be verified. TRBV21-1 is a known pseudogene. There are 17 residues in the CDR3. CDR3 in amino acids: CASSKGRLAGGGDTQYF.